These 8 T cell receptor beta chains originate from one sample sequenced in a study of T-cell memory formation after mild COVID-19. In TCRdb, the 5' RACE reads were re-called with MiXCR into one record per CDR3 protein. The table has about 250,000 distinct CDR3 sequences, 15% seen once. What was sequenced was PBMCs or a T cell subset sorted from them (not recorded which). The receptor set was obtained from an adult woman who had mild COVID-19 (a few samples of this study predate the infection). Cell type and time point are not known.

This clonotype was detected a few times. CDR3 sequence reads: CASSLWGEAFF. In DNA form, the CDR3 reads TGTGCCAGCAGCTTATGGGGGGAAGCTTTCTTT. The chain carries TRBV13 and TRBJ1-1, with a possible D match to TRBD1 (5 bases). In germline, CDR1 is PRHDT, CDR2 FYEKMQ (reference sequence). The V end lost 2 bases, the J end lost 8 bases, and 6 bases lay between the germline ends. The CDR3 length is 11 residues.

This clonotype was counted a few times. V is TRBV9 and J is TRBJ2-7; no clear D. The CDR3 spans 12 residues. Trimming stripped 3 bases from V and 7 bases from J, with 11 bases between. Germline assignment: CDR1 SGDLS and CDR2 YYNGEE. CDR3 sequence: CASSGGNREQYF. For the CDR3, the DNA is TGTGCCAGCAGCGGTGGCAATCGGGAGCAGTACTTC.

The genes are TRBV18 and TRBJ2-1, with 8 positions matching TRBD2. CDR1 KGHSH and CDR2 LQKENI come from the germline V gene. Trimming cost V 0 bases and J 9 bases; bases outside gene matches: 10. The CDR3 has 16 amino acids. The DNA of the CDR3 is TGTGCCAGCTCACCACCGGTCGGGAGGGCCCCGGGTGAGCAGTTCTTC. Protein product: CASSPPVGRAPGEQFF.

The J gene is TRBJ1-1, the V gene TRBV2; D call uncertain. The germline V and J ends were trimmed by 1 base and 0 bases, with 6 bases remaining between them. CDR1 and CDR2 from the germline V gene are SNHLY and FYNNEI. The CDR3 runs 14 residues. The CDR3 nucleotides are TGTGCCAGCAGTGAAGTCTTAATGAACACTGAAGCTTTCTTT. This encodes CASSEVLMNTEAFF.

This clonotype was counted only a few times. J is TRBJ2-7 and V is TRBV18; 7 nucleotides line up with TRBD2. The CDR3 runs 15 residues. Trimming at V came to 3 bases and at J to 3 bases, leaving 8 bases not matched to a gene. CDR1 KGHSH and CDR2 LQKENI come from the germline V gene. The chain's CDR3 is CASSPRSGSGYEQYF. CDR3 nucleotides: TGTGCCAGCTCACCCCGTAGCGGGTCTGGCTACGAGCAGTACTTC.

The V call is TRBV30, the J call TRBJ1-2; D is unresolved. Germline lookup yields CDR1 GTSNPN and CDR2 SVGIG (reference sequence). This CDR3 has 14 residues. The V end was cut by 3 bases, the J end by 5 bases, with 16 bases between. CDR3 region: CAWRPKRGRYGYTF. CDR3 in DNA: TGTGCCTGGAGACCTAAGCGGGGTCGGTATGGCTACACCTTC.

This clonotype was detected only a few times. The chain joins TRBV24-1 to TRBJ2-6; D perhaps matches TRBD1 (5 bases). V was clipped by 1 base and J by 4 bases, with 13 bases between them. The length of the CDR3 is 17 residues. Germline CDR1 reads KGHDR; CDR2 reads SFDVKD. The CDR3 DNA is TGTGCCACCAGTGATTTCGCAGGGCCTAAGGGGGCCAACGTCCTGACTTTC. This translates into CATSDFAGPKGANVLTF.

For the CDR3, the DNA is TGCGCCAGCAGCTTGGGGTTGGATTTAACAGATACGCAGTATTTT. Translating gives CASSLGLDLTDTQYF. This chain connects TRBV5-1 to TRBJ2-3; D unresolved. Deletions cut 0 bases from V and 3 bases from J, with 11 bases between. The CDR3 is made up of 15 amino acids. Germline V gene sequence: CDR1 SGHRS, CDR2 YFSETQ. The full variable domain, rest sourced from reference TRBV5-1 and TRBJ2-3, is KAGVTQTPRYLIKTRGQQVTLSCSPISGHRSVSWYQQTPGQGLQFLFEYFSETQRNKGNFPGRFSGRQFSNSRSEMNVSTLELGDSALYLCASSLGLDLTDTQYFGPGTRLTVL.